This T cell receptor beta chain comes out of a study of blood T cells in healthy people across ages. Overall study findings and caveats: Age advanced and TCR beta diversity per million T cells fell, roughly linearly.

This clonotype was observed a few times. Its antigen is not identified. A sample-barcoded 5' primer and a J-beta primer mix were used in a second PCR of roughly 7 to 11 cycles. Every molecule of cDNA carried a tag from a template-switch adaptor with 12 random nucleotides. One entry per CDR3 protein, called by TCRdb with MiXCR from the 5' RACE reads. The data show about 720,000 distinct CDR3 sequences, about 24% seen once. Trimming left V 2 bases short and J 9 bases short, with 13 bases between. Germline V CDR1 and CDR2: MNHNS, SASEGT. This CDR3 has 13 amino acids. Specimen: blood. The source is a man in his 70s in good health. The chain recombines TRBV6-1 with TRBJ2-5; D not resolved. CDR3 bases: TGTGCCAGCAGTGAACAAGCGCTGAAGCCCCAGTACTTC. The encoded protein is CASSEQALKPQYF.